This T cell receptor beta chain came from a study of Graves' ophthalmopathy and Graves' hyperthyroidism. The authors diagnosed from clinical symptoms, serum thyroxine, TRAb, thyroid ultrasound and orbital computed tomography. Fresh peripheral blood, 8.5 to 10 ml, was the PBMC source. Looked up from germline, CDR1 is SGHTA and CDR2 is FQGNSA. V was pared by 5 bases and J by 3 bases, with 13 bases between. This CDR3 is 15 amino acids long. This clonotype showed up just a few times. RNA transcripts served as template for amplifying TCR beta CDR3 sequences. The workflow started with a first-round RT-PCR run with HTBI primers and then moved on to a second-round multiplex PCR. From the multiplex PCR reads, TCRdb called clonotypes with MiXCR, one entry per CDR3 protein. The table has about 620,000 distinct CDR3 sequences, approximately 22% seen once.

The sequence came from a woman under 30 with stable Graves' hyperthyroidism. Some clones in this sample may be carry-over from other donors' samples. Material for sequencing was peripheral blood. The chain employs TRBV7-2 and TRBJ2-2; possible D gene TRBD1, 6 bases. In DNA, the CDR3 is TGTGCCAGCAGCCTAAATGGGGGCTACACCGGGGAGCTGTTTTTT. It yields the protein CASSLNGGYTGELFF.